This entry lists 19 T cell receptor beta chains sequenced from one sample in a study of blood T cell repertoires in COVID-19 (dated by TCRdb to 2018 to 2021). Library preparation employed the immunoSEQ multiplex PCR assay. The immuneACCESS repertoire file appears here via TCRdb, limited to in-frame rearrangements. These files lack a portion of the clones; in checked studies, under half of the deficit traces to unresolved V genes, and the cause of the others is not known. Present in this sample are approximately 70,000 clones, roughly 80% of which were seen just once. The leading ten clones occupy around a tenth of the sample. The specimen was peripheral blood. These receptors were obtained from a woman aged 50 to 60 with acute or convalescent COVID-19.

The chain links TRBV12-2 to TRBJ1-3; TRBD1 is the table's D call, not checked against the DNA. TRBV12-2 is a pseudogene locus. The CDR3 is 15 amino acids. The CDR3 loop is CASRLVRDSGNTIYF. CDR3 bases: TGTGCAAGTCGCTTAGTACGGGACAGTGGAAACACCATATATTTT.

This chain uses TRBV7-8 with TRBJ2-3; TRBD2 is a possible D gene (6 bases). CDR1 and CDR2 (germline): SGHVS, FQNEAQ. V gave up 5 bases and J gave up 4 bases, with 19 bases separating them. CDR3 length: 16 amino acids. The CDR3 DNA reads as TGTGCCAGCAGCCGCTATCGGGCAGGGAGGTCAGATACGCAGTATTTT. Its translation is CASSRYRAGRSDTQYF.

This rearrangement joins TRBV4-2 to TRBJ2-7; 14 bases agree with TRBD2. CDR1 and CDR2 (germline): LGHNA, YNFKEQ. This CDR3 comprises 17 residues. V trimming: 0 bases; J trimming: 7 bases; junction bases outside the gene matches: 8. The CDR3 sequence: CASSQDPGTSGSEEQYF. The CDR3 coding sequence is TGTGCCAGCAGCCAAGATCCCGGGACTAGCGGGAGTGAAGAGCAGTACTTC.

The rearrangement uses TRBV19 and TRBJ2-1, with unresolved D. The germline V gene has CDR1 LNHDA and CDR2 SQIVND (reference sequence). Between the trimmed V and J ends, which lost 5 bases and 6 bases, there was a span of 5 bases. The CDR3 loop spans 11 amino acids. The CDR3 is CASSQLNEQFF. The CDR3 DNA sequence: TGTGCCAGTAGTCAACTCAATGAGCAGTTCTTC.

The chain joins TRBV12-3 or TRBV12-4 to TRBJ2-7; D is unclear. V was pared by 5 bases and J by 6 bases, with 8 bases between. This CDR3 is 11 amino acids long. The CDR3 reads CASSQRSEQYF. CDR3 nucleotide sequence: TGTGCCAGCAGTCAGAGGTCCGAGCAGTACTTC.

CDR3 in amino acids: CASRPAGDTEAFF. The CDR3 DNA reads TGTGCCAGCAGACCGGCGGGGGACACTGAAGCTTTCTTT. The rearrangement uses TRBV12-3 or TRBV12-4 and TRBJ1-1, with TRBD1 as a possible D gene (5 bases). The CDR3 is 13 residues long. The V end was cut by 6 bases, the J end by 3 bases, with 11 bases between.

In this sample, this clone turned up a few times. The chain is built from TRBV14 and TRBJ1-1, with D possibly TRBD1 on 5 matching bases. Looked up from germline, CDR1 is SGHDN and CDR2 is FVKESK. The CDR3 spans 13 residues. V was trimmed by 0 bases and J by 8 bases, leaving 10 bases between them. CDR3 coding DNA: TGTGCCAGCAGCCAAGAGTTTAGGACAGAAGCTTTCTTT. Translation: CASSQEFRTEAFF.

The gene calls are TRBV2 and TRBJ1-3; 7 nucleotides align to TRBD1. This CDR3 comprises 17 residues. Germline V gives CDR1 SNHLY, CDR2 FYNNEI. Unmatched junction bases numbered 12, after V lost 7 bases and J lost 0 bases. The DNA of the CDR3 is TGTGCCAGCAAGTTCGGGACAGCTCTTCTCTCTGGAAACACCATATATTTT. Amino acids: CASKFGTALLSGNTIYF.

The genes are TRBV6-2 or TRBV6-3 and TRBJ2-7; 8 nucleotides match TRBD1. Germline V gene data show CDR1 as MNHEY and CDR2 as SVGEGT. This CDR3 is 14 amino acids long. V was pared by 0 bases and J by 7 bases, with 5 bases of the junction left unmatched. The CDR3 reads CASSYSRTGKEQYF. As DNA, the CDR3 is TGTGCCAGCAGTTACTCCAGGACAGGGAAAGAGCAGTACTTC.

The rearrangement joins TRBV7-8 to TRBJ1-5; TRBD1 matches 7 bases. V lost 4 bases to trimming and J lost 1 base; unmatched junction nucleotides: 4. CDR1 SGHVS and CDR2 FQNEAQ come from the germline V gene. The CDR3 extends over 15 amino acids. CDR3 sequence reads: CASSSDRASNQPQHF. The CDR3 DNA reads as TGTGCCAGCAGCTCTGACAGGGCCAGCAATCAGCCCCAGCATTTT.

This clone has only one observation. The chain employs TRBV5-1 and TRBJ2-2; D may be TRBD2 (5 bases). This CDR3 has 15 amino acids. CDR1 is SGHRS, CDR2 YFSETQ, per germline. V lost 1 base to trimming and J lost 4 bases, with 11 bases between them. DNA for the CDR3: TGCGCCAGCAGCTTGATGAGCGAGGGCACCGGGGAGCTGTTTTTT. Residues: CASSLMSEGTGELFF.

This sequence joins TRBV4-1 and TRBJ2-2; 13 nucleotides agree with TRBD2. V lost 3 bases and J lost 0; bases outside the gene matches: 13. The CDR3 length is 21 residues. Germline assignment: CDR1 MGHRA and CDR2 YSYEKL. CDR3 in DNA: TGCGCCAGCAGCCACCCTGGAGGGACTAGCGGGATATACGCGAACACCGGGGAGCTGTTTTTT. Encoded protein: CASSHPGGTSGIYANTGELFF.

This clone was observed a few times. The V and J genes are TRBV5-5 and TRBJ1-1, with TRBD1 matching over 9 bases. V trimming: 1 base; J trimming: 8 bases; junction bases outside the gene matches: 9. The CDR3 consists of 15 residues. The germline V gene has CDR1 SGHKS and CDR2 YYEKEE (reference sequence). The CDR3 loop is CASSLFGGQGGEAFF. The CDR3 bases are TGTGCCAGCAGCTTGTTCGGGGGACAGGGAGGAGAAGCTTTCTTT.

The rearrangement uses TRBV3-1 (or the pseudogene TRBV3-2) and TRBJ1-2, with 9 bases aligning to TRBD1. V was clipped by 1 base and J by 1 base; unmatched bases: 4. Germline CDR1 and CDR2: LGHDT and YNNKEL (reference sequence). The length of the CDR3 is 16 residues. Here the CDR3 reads CASSQGVTGGNYGYTF. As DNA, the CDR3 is TGTGCCAGCAGCCAAGGGGTGACAGGGGGTAACTATGGCTACACCTTC.

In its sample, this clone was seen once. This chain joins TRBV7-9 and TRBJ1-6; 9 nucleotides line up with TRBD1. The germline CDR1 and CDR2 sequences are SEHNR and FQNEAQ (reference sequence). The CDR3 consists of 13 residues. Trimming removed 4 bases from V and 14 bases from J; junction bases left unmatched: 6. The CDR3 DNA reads TGTGCCAGCAGCTCTTACAGGGGGCTAACCCTCCACTTT. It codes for CASSSYRGLTLHF.

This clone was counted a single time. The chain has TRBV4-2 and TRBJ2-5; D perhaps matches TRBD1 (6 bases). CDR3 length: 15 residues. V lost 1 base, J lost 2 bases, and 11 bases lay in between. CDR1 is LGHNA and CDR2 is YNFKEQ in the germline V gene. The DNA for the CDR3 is TGTGCCAGCAGCCAAGGGTCAGGGGATCAAGAGACCCAGTACTTC. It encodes CASSQGSGDQETQYF.

As DNA, the CDR3 is TGTGCCAGCTCACCACAAGCGGGGGCCTACAATGAGCAGTTCTTC. It translates to CASSPQAGAYNEQFF. This chain links TRBV18 with TRBJ2-1; TRBD2 matches 8 bases. The CDR3 extends over 15 amino acids. The germline CDR1 and CDR2 sequences are KGHSH and LQKENI. The ends lost 1 base at V and 2 bases at J; junction bases unmatched: 1. Looking up the rest from reference TRBV18 and TRBJ2-1 gives the full variable domain: NAGVMQNPRHLVRRRGQEARLRCSPMKGHSHVYWYRQLPEEGLKFMVYLQKENIIDESGMPKERFSAEFPKEGPSILRIQQVVRGDSAAYFCASSPQAGAYNEQFFGPGTRLTVL.

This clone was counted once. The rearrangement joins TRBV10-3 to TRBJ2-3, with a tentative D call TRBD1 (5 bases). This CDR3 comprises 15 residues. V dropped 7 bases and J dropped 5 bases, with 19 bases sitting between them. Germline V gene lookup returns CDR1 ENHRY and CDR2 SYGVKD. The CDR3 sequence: CAITARLDQGDTQYF. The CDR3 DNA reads TGTGCCATCACCGCCCGGCTAGACCAGGGAGATACGCAGTATTTT.

Here the CDR3 reads CASRWGSGRAYEQFF. The CDR3 DNA follows: TGTGCCAGCCGTTGGGGTAGCGGGAGGGCCTATGAGCAGTTCTTC. The chain links TRBV7-9 to TRBJ2-1; 11 nucleotides align to TRBD2. CDR1 and CDR2 from the germline V gene are SEHNR and FQNEAQ (reference sequence). The junction had 11 bases not matched to a gene; V was cut back by 8 bases and J by 8 bases. There are 15 residues in the CDR3.